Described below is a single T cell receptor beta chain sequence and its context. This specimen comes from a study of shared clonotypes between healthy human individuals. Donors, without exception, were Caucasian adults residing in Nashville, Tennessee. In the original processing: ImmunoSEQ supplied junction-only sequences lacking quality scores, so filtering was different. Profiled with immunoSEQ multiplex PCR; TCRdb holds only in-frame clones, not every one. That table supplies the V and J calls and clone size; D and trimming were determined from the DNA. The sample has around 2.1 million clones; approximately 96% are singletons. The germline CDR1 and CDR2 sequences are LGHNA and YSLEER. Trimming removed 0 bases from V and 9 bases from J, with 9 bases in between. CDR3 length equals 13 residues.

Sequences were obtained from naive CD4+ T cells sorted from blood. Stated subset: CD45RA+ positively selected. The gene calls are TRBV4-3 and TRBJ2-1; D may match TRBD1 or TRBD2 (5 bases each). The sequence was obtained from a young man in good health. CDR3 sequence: CASSQDKRGEQFF. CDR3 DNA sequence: TGCGCCAGCAGCCAAGATAAGAGGGGTGAGCAGTTCTTC.